The following is a TCR beta chain sequence with its context. Its antigen is not known. Cells classed as naive CD8+ T cells were CD45RO-CCR7+CD27+CD95-. All TRB cDNA libraries came from 5' RACE performed with UMI labels. TCRdb reprocessed the 5' RACE reads and stores each CDR3 protein as one record, lacking DNA. With about 120,000 distinct CDR3 sequences in the sample, the ten largest clones hold around 0.36%. This record comes from a study of CXCR3-negative and CXCR3-positive naive CD8 T cells. Study-wide results and limits: CXCR3-positive naive cells carried more hydrophobic TRB CDR3s than CXCR3-negative naive cells did. Within a donor, both naive subsets shared TRBV-TRBJ usage, unlike memory cells. Expression of CXCR3 was partially reduced after cryopreservation, and fresh PBMCs were used in most assays.

Sequencing was done on a sample of naive CXCR3+ CD8+ T cells from blood. Subset in this sample: CD45RO-CCR7+CD27+CD95- naive CD8+ T cells expressing CXCR3 (TNR3+). The clonotype comes from a human donor in good health. Some clones in this sample may be carry-over from other donors' samples.

Here the CDR3 reads CASSLAWRGAPYNEEFF. The rearrangement links TRBV12-3 or TRBV12-4 to TRBJ2-1; TCRdb indicates TRBD2, and absent DNA this call remains unverified. The length of the CDR3 is 17 residues.